This TCR beta chain came from a study of blood T cells in healthy people across ages. This clonotype was counted ten times or more. For the second PCR, which ran for about 7 to 12 cycles, a sample-barcoded 5' primer and a J-beta primer mix were used. TCRdb independently ran MiXCR on the 5' RACE reads; one entry per CDR3 protein. Seen here are around 800,000 distinct CDR3 sequences, roughly 24% observed once, and the top ten hold 2.5% to 3.5%. The trim removed 6 bases at V and 5 bases at J, leaving 9 bases unmatched. The CDR3 is 15 amino acids. The germline gives CDR1 MDHEN, CDR2 SYDVKM. The data were also submitted as part of a second study, on T cells of mothers and their children.

The chain recombines TRBV28 with TRBJ2-5; 10 nucleotides line up with TRBD2. The TCR originated in a boy younger than 18 in good health. Sequenced material: blood. CDR3 in amino acids: CASSLSGGARETQYF. As DNA, the CDR3 is TGTGCCAGCAGCCTCAGCGGGGGGGCCCGGGAGACCCAGTACTTC.